The 5 T cell receptor beta chains in this list originate from one sample, sequenced in a study of Ad26.COV2.S vaccination and SARS-CoV-2 variants. Sequencing was performed with immunoSEQ multiplex PCR; in TCRdb, only in-frame clones are kept and a portion is missing. The sample consists of hundreds of thousands of clones, more than 80% of them appearing once. As to treatment: over 15 received Ad26.COV2.S at low or high dose, single or two shots; roughly 5 received placebo; per-sample allocation not given. Samples analyzed were those drawn on day 63 after the first vaccine or placebo injection. Sample: peripheral blood, taken in a trial of Ad26.COV2.S vaccine versus placebo. The source of these receptors is a person aged 18 to 59 who received the Ad26.COV2.S COVID-19 vaccine or a placebo.

This clone was found a few times. The chain combines TRBV30 with TRBJ2-2; TRBD1 might be the D (6 bases). Per the germline V gene, CDR1 is GTSNPN and CDR2 is SVGIG (reference sequence). CDR3 length: 13 amino acids. The V end was cut by 4 bases, the J end by 6 bases, with 12 bases between. CDR3 amino acids: CAWNRVSPGELFF. The CDR3 region has the DNA TGTGCCTGGAACAGGGTTTCACCCGGGGAGCTGTTTTTT.

The V call is TRBV18, the J call TRBJ1-6; the D gene is possibly TRBD1 (6 bases). Trimming cost V 1 base and J 7 bases, with 11 bases left between them. The CDR3 loop spans 15 amino acids. CDR1 is KGHSH and CDR2 is LQKENI in the germline V gene. The DNA for the CDR3 is TGTGCCAGCTCACCACACAGGGAGAGGAATTCACCCCTCCACTTT. This gives the protein CASSPHRERNSPLHF.

The V call is TRBV14, the J call TRBJ2-1; tentative D call: TRBD2 (6 bases). The CDR3 sequence is 14 residues long. V lost 4 bases to trimming and J lost 10 bases, with 17 bases between them. Germline CDR1 SGHDN, CDR2 FVKESK. The CDR3 sequence: CASSRGGWRPEQFF. The CDR3, as DNA: TGTGCCAGCAGCCGAGGAGGGTGGAGACCCGAGCAGTTCTTC.

This clone was seen more than once but under ten times. This rearrangement joins TRBV6-5 to TRBJ2-7, with 11 positions matching TRBD1. Germline V lookup: CDR1 MNHEY, CDR2 SVGAGI. The junction had 6 bases not matched to a gene; V was cut back by 2 bases and J by 3 bases. CDR3 length: 16 amino acids. Here the CDR3 DNA reads TGTGCCAGCAGTTACGCGGACAGGGGGCCTCTCTACGAGCAGTACTTC. Encoded protein: CASSYADRGPLYEQYF.

The V call is TRBV9, the J call TRBJ2-1, with a possible D match to TRBD1 (6 bases). The CDR3 spans 14 residues. Germline V lookup: CDR1 SGDLS, CDR2 YYNGEE. Trimming removed 2 bases from V and 6 bases from J, with 12 bases in between. CDR3 region: CASSVQGGSNEQFF. CDR3 nucleotides: TGTGCCAGCAGCGTTCAAGGGGGATCCAATGAGCAGTTCTTC.